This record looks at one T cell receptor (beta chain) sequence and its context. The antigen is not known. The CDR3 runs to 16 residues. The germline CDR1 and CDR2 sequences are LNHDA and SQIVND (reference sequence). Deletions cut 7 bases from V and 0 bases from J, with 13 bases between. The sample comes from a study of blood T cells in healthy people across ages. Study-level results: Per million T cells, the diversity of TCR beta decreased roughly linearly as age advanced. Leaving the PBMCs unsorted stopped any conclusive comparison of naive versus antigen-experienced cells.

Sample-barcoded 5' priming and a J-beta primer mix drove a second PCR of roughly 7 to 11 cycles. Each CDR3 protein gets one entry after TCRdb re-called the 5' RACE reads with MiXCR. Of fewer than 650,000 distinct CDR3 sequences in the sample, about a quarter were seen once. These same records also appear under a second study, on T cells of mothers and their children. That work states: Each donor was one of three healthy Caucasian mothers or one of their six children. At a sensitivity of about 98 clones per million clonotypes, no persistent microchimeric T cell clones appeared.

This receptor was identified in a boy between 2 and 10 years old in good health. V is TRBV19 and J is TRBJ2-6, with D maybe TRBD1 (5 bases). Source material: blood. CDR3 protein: CASTGQGTSGANVLTF. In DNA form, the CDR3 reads TGTGCCAGTACAGGGCAGGGTACCTCTGGGGCCAACGTCCTGACTTTC. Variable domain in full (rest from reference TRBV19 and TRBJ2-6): DGGITQSPKYLFRKEGQNVTLSCEQNLNHDAMYWYRQDPGQGLRLIYYSQIVNDFQKGDIAEGYSVSREKKESFPLTVTSAQKNPTAFYLCASTGQGTSGANVLTFGAGSRLTVL.